These T cell receptor beta chains were read from a single sample in a study of blood T cells in healthy people across ages. TCRdb used MiXCR to reprocess the 5' RACE reads, holding one entry per CDR3 protein. The repertoire has around 1,800,000 distinct CDR3 sequences, 39% of them found once; the top ten carry 20% to 25%. The sequencing sample was made of blood. The source is a human donor in good health. Both conserved end residues are part of each CDR3. Each record gives: J gene, D gene, V gene, clone size, CDR3 DNA, CDR3 protein. D genes are given only for firm matches. Clone size appears in some rows only: once, few, many, or a class for an expanded clone.

>TRBJ2-5|.|TRBV29-1|.
TGCAGCGTTGTCGATTTCATGGCAGTCCAAGAGACCCAGTACTTC
CSVVDFMAVQETQYF
>TRBJ2-7|TRBD1|TRBV5-1|few
TGCGCCAGCCAAGGGACAGGAATCTACGAGCAGTACTTC
CASQGTGIYEQYF
>TRBJ2-5|.|TRBV29-1|.
TGCAGCGTAGTAGGGGAAAACCAAGAGACCCAGTACTTC
CSVVGENQETQYF
>TRBJ1-6|.|TRBV6-6|.
TGTGCCAGCAGTTACTCGACTGGGAATTCATATAATTCACCCCTCCACTTT
CASSYSTGNSYNSPLHF
>TRBJ1-2|.|TRBV7-2|few
TGTGCCAGCAGCTTCCGGCTCATGACAGTTAACTATGGCTACACCTTC
CASSFRLMTVNYGYTF
>TRBJ2-7|.|TRBV5-6|few
TGTGCCAGCAGCCCATGGAGGCTGGAGGAATCCGAGCAGTACTTC
CASSPWRLEESEQYF
>TRBJ1-2|TRBD1|TRBV7-2|.
TGTGCCAGCAGCTTATTTGAGGGGGCATATGGCTACACCTTC
CASSLFEGAYGYTF
>TRBJ2-5|TRBD2|TRBV7-9|few
TGTGCCAGCAGCTTAGGAGCGGGGGGTAAGGAGGAGACCCAGTACTTC
CASSLGAGGKEETQYF
>TRBJ1-2|.|TRBV20-1|.
TGCAGTGCGCAGGGGATCCTTAACTATGGCTACACCTTC
CSAQGILNYGYTF
>TRBJ1-2|TRBD1|TRBV12-3/TRBV12-4|few
TGTGCCAGCAGGTTATCGGGGACAGGGAGTAACTATGGCTACACCTTC
CASRLSGTGSNYGYTF
>TRBJ1-2|TRBD1|TRBV7-2|.
TGTGCCAGCGCCGGGACAGCTTATGGCTACACCTTC
CASAGTAYGYTF
>TRBJ2-1|.|TRBV7-6|.
TGTGCCAGCAGCTTAAATACACGGGACTCCGAGCAGTTCTTC
CASSLNTRDSEQFF
>TRBJ2-6|.|TRBV20-1|.
TGCAGTGCCACCACAATCTCCGGGGCCAACGTCCTGACTTTC
CSATTISGANVLTF
>TRBJ1-6|TRBD1|TRBV29-1|.
TGCAGCGTCCTGACAGGGAGTAATTCACCCCTCCACTTT
CSVLTGSNSPLHF
>TRBJ1-1|TRBD1|TRBV27|.
TGTGCCAGCAGGGGACAGGGTAAAACTGAAGCTTTCTTT
CASRGQGKTEAFF
>TRBJ1-2|TRBD1|TRBV2|.
TGTGCCAGCATTCGACAGGGGTCTAACTATGGCTACACCTTC
CASIRQGSNYGYTF
>TRBJ1-2|.|TRBV24-1|.
TGTGCCACCAGTGATTGGGGGGGAGATGGCTACACCTTC
CATSDWGGDGYTF
>TRBJ2-7|TRBD2|TRBV28|few
TGTGCCAGCAAGGTAGCGGGGGCCCTGATCTACGAGCAGTACTTC
CASKVAGALIYEQYF
>TRBJ2-7|.|TRBV20-1|.
TGCAGTGCTAGACTCGGGGCTGGGTACGAGCAGTACTTC
CSARLGAGYEQYF
>TRBJ2-1|TRBD2|TRBV12-3/TRBV12-4|.
TGTGCCAGCAGCTCCGGGACTAGCGGGTACCAAGAGACCCAGTTCTTC
CASSSGTSGYQETQFF
>TRBJ2-1|.|TRBV6-5|.
TGTGCCAGCAGTTACGATGGGGAGGGGGGGCTATTATGGGAGCAGTTCTTC
CASSYDGEGGLLWEQFF
>TRBJ1-1|TRBD1|TRBV29-1|few
TGCAGCGCCGAGACAGGGGGGAGCACTGAAGCTTTCTTT
CSAETGGSTEAFF
>TRBJ1-1|.|TRBV6-1|once
TGTGCCAGCAGTACGAACCCTCTCGCCGCGGGGCGGACTGAAGCTTTCTTT
CASSTNPLAAGRTEAFF
>TRBJ2-1|.|TRBV29-1|.
TGCAGCGTTGAATGTGTGAACTCCTACAATGAGCAGTTCTTC
CSVECVNSYNEQFF
>TRBJ1-2|.|TRBV12-3/TRBV12-4|.
TGTGCCAGCAGTCCCCCTGGAGGGAGCCTAAATGGCTACACCTTC
CASSPPGGSLNGYTF
>TRBJ2-3|.|TRBV13|.
TGTGCCAGCAGCTATGCAGGGTCAGATACGCAGTATTTT
CASSYAGSDTQYF
>TRBJ2-1|TRBD1|TRBV6-5|.
TGTGCCAGCAGTCCTTCCACGGGACAGGTATACAATGAGCAGTTCTTC
CASSPSTGQVYNEQFF
>TRBJ1-1|.|TRBV9|.
TGTGCCAGCAGCGCGGGACGGGTTACTGAAGCTTTCTTT
CASSAGRVTEAFF
>TRBJ2-1|TRBD2|TRBV12-3/TRBV12-4|.
TGTGCCAGCCGTCCGCGGGGGGGTTCCTACAATGAGCAGTTCTTC
CASRPRGGSYNEQFF
>TRBJ1-2|.|TRBV5-1|many
TGCGCCAGCAGCTTGGATGTGGGGAACTATGGCTACACCTTC
CASSLDVGNYGYTF
>TRBJ2-4|.|TRBV7-9|few
TGTGCCAGCAGCTCCGGGATCGCCTCACTCGGGCAGTACTTC
CASSSGIASLGQYF
>TRBJ2-5|TRBD1|TRBV5-6|.
TGTGCCAGCAGCGGTCAGACAGGGGGCGTTTCAGAGACCCAGTACTTC
CASSGQTGGVSETQYF
>TRBJ1-5|.|TRBV2|.
TGTGCCAGCAGAGGGGGGGTAAGCAATCAGCCCCAGCATTTT
CASRGGVSNQPQHF
>TRBJ2-2|.|TRBV7-2|.
TGTGCCAGCAGCACCTCAGGAACCGCGAACACCGGGGAGCTGTTTTTT
CASSTSGTANTGELFF
>TRBJ2-7|.|TRBV27|few
TGTGCCAGCAGTCCCTCCCGCGGACAGCGCTCCTACGAGCAGTACTTC
CASSPSRGQRSYEQYF
>TRBJ2-7|TRBD1|TRBV10-3|few
TGTGCCACCAGGACAGGGATTGGCTACGAGCAGTACTTC
CATRTGIGYEQYF
>TRBJ2-2|TRBD1|TRBV10-3|.
TGTGCCATCAGTGATCCGGACAGGGGGACCGGGGAGCTGTTTTTT
CAISDPDRGTGELFF